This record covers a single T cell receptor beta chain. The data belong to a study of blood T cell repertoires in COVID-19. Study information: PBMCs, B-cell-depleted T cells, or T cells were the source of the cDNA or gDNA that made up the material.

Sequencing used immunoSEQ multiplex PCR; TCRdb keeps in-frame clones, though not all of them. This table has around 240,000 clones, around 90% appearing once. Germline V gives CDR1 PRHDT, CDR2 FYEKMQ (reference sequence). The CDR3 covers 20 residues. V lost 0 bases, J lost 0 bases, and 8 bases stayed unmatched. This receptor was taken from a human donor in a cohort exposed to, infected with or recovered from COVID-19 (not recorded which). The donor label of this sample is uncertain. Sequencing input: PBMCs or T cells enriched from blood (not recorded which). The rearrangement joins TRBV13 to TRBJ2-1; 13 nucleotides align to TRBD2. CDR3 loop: CASSLGGTSGATYSYNEQFF. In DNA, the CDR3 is TGTGCCAGCAGCTTAGGGGGGACTAGCGGGGCGACGTACTCCTACAATGAGCAGTTCTTC.